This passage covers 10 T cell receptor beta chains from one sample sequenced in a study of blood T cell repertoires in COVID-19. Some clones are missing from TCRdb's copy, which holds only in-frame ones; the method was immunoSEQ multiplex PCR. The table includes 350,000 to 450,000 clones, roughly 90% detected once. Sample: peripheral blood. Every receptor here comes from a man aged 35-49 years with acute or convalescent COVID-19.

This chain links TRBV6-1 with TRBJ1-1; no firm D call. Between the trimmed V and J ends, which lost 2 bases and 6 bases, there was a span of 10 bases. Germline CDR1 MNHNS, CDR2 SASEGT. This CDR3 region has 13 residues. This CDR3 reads CASSEFWSAEAFF. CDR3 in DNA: TGTGCCAGCAGTGAATTTTGGAGTGCTGAAGCTTTCTTT.

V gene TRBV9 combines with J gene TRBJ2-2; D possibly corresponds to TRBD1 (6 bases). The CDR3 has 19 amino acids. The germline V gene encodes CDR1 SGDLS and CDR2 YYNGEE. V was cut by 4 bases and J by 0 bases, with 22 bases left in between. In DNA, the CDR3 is TGTGCCAGCAGCTTTAATATAGGACCACAGGGTTCGAACACCGGGGAGCTGTTTTTT. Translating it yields CASSFNIGPQGSNTGELFF.

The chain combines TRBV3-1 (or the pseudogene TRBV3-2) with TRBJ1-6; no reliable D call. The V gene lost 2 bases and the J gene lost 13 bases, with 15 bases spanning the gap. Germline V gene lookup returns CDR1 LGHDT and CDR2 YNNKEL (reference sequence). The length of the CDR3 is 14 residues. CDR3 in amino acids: CASSQRRAGVPLHF. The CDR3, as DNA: TGTGCCAGCAGCCAAAGGAGGGCTGGGGTGCCCCTCCACTTT.

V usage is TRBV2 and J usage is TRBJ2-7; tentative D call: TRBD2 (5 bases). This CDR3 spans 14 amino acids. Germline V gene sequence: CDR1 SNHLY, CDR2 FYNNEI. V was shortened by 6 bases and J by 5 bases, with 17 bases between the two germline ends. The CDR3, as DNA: TGTGCCAGCAGATGGGTGGGAGCCGCTCACGAGCAGTACTTC. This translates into CASRWVGAAHEQYF.

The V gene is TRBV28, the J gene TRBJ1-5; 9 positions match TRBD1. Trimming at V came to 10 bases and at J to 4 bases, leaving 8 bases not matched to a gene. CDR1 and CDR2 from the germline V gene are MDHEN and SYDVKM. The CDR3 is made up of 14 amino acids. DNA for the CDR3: TGTGCCACACGGACAGGGGAAACTAATCAGCCCCAGCATTTT. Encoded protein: CATRTGETNQPQHF. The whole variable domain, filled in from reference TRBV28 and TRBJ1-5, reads DVKVTQSSRYLVKRTGEKVFLECVQDMDHENMFWYRQDPGLGLRLIYFSYDVKMKEKGDIPEGYSVSREKKERFSLILESASTNQTSMYLCATRTGETNQPQHFGDGTRLSIL.

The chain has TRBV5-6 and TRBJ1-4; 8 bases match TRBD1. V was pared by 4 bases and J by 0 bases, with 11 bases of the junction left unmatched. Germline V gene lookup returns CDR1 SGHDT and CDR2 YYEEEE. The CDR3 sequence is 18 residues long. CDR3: CASSPWTGPFATNEKLFF. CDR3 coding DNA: TGTGCCAGCAGCCCTTGGACAGGGCCCTTTGCAACTAATGAAAAACTGTTTTTT.

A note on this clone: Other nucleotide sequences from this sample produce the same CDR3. CDR3 DNA: TGTGCCAGCAGCCGAGCGGGAGCCTACAATGAGCAGTTCTTC. This sequence encodes CASSRAGAYNEQFF. The chain is built from TRBV3-1 (or the pseudogene TRBV3-2) and TRBJ2-1; 8 positions agree with TRBD2. Germline CDR1 LGHDT, CDR2 YNNKEL (reference sequence). The CDR3 runs to 14 residues. The J segment lost 2 bases and the V segment lost 4 bases, leaving 1 base of the junction unmatched.

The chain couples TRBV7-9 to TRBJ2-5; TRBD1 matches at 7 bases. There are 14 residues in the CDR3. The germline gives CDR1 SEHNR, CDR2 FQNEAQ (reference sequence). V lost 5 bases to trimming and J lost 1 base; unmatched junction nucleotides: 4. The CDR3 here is CASSDGTAQETQYF. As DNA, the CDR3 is TGTGCCAGCAGCGATGGGACAGCCCAAGAGACCCAGTACTTC.

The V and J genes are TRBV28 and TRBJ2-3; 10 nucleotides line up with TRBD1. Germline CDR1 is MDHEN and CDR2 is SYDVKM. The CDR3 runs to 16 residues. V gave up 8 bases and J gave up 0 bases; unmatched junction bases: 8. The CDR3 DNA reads TGTGCCAGCCTAGGGGCGGGACAGGGGAGCACAGATACGCAGTATTTT. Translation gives CASLGAGQGSTDTQYF.

This CDR3 reads CASSVGGGREQYF. The CDR3 bases are TGTGCCAGCAGTGTCGGGGGGGGTCGTGAGCAGTACTTC. The V and J genes are TRBV2 and TRBJ2-7, with TRBD2 identical over 8 bases. The CDR3 runs 13 residues. With 4 bases clipped from V and 7 bases from J, the junction kept 6 bases outside the gene matches. Germline V gene data show CDR1 as SNHLY and CDR2 as FYNNEI.